This T cell receptor (beta chain) was recorded in a study of blood T cell repertoires in COVID-19. In the study overall: Acute and convalescent COVID-19 specimens originated in the United States, Italy and Spain. PBMCs, B-cell-depleted T cells, or T cells were the source of the cDNA or gDNA that made up the material.

This clone was seen just once. Clones were read by immunoSEQ multiplex PCR, and TCRdb kept only the in-frame ones, dropping some. Altogether around 170,000 clones are present, 80% to 85% being singletons, with the ten largest covering roughly 10%. The CDR3 has 13 residues. The V end was cut by 1 base, the J end by 6 bases, with 6 bases between. Per germline, CDR1 MNHEY and CDR2 SMNVEV (reference sequence). The specimen was peripheral blood. The sequence derives from a woman of 80 years or more with COVID-19, enrolled during active disease. This chain connects TRBV27 to TRBJ2-2, with unresolved D. This CDR3 is CASSLWAAGELFF. In DNA form, the CDR3 reads TGTGCCAGCAGTTTATGGGCAGCCGGGGAGCTGTTTTTT.